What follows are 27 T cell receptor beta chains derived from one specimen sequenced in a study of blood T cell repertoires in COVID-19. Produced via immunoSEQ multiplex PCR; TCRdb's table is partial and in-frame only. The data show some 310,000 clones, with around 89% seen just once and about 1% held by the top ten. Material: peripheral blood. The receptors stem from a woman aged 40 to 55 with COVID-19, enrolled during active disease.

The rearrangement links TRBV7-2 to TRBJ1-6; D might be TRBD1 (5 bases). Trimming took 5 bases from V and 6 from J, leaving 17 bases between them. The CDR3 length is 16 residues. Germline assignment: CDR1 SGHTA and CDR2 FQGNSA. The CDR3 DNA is TGTGCCAGCAGCACCTCCCTGCGGGGGATTAATTCACCCCTCCACTTT. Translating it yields CASSTSLRGINSPLHF.

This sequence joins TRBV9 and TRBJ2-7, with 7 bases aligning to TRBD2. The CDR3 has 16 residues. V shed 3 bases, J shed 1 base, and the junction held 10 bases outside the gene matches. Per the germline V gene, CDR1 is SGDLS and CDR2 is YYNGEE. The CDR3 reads CASSAKASGGSYEQYF. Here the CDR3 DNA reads TGTGCCAGCAGCGCTAAGGCCTCGGGAGGATCCTACGAGCAGTACTTC. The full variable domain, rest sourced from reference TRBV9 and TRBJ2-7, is DSGVTQTPKHLITATGQRVTLRCSPRSGDLSVYWYQQSLDQGLQFLIQYYNGEERAKGNILERFSAQQFPDLHSELNLSSLELGDSALYFCASSAKASGGSYEQYFGPGTRLTVT.

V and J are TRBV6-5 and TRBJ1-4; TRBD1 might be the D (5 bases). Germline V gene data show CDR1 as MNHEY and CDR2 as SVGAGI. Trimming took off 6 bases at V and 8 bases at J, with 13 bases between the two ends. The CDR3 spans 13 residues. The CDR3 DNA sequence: TGTGCCAGCAGCTCCCCAGGGAGGGAAAAACTGTTTTTT. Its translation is CASSSPGREKLFF.

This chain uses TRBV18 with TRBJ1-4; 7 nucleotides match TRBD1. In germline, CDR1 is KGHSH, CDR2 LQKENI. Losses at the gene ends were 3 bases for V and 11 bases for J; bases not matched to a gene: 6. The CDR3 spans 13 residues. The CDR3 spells CASSPGDRWKLFF. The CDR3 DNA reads TGTGCCAGCTCACCTGGGGACAGATGGAAACTGTTTTTT.

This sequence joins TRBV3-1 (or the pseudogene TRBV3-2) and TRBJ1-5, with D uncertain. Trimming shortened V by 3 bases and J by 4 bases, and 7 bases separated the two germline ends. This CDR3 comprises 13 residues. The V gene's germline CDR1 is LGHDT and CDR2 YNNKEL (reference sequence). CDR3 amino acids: CASSHVSNQPQHF. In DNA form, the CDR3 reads TGTGCCAGCAGCCATGTGTCAAATCAGCCCCAGCATTTT.

The CDR3, as DNA: TGCGCCAGCAGCTGGAAAGACTCACAGGGGGCCGATGGCTACACCTTC. Its translation is CASSWKDSQGADGYTF. The rearrangement links TRBV5-1 to TRBJ1-2; TRBD1 aligns across 9 bases. The J segment lost 6 bases and the V segment lost 3 bases, leaving 12 bases of the junction unmatched. Germline CDR1 is SGHRS and CDR2 is YFSETQ. The CDR3 sequence is 16 residues long.

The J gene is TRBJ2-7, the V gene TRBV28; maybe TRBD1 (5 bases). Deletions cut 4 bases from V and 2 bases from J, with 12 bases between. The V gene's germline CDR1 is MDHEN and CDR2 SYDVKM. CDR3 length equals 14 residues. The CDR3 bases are TGTGCCAGCAGTTCTTCAGGGTGGGCCTACGAGCAGTACTTC. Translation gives CASSSSGWAYEQYF.

Here the CDR3 reads CASSAWVGLDGGDEKLFF. In DNA, the CDR3 is TGTGCCAGCAGCGCCTGGGTGGGCCTGGACGGAGGAGATGAAAAACTGTTTTTT. The chain uses TRBV9 and TRBJ1-4; D not certain. The CDR3 runs to 18 residues. Germline V gene sequence: CDR1 SGDLS, CDR2 YYNGEE. Trimming removed 3 bases from V and 6 bases from J, with 24 bases in between.

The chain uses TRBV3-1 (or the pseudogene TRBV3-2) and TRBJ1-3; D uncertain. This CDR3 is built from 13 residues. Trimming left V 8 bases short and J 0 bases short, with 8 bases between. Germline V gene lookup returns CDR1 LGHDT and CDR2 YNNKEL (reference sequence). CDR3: CASAPSSGNTIYF. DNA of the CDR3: TGTGCCAGCGCGCCGAGCTCTGGAAACACCATATATTTT.

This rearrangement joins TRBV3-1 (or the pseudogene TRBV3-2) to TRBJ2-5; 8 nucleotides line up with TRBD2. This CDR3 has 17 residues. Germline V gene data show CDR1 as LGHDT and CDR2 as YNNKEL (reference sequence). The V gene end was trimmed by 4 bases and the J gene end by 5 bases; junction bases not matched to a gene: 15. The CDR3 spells CASSLIKRELDTETQYF. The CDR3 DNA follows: TGTGCCAGCAGCCTTATAAAGCGGGAGTTAGATACGGAGACCCAGTACTTC.

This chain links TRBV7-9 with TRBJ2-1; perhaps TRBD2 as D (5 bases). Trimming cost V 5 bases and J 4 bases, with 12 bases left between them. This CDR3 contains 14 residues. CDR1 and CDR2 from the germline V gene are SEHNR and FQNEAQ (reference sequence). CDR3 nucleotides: TGTGCCAGCAGCGCTTGGACTCTTTACAATGAGCAGTTCTTC. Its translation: CASSAWTLYNEQFF.

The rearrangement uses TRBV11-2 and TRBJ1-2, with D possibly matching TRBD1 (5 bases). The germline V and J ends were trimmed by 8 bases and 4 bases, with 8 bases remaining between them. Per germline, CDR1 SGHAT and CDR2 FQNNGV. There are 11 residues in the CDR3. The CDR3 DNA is TGTGCCAGCTGGGGCCGCTATGGCTACACCTTC. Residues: CASWGRYGYTF.

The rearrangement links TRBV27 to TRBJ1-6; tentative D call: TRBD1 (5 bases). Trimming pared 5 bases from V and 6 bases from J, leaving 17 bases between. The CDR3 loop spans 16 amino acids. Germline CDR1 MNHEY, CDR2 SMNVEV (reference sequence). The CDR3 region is CASSPLGVRGNSPLHF. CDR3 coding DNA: TGTGCCAGCAGTCCCCTGGGCGTTAGGGGTAATTCACCCCTCCACTTT.

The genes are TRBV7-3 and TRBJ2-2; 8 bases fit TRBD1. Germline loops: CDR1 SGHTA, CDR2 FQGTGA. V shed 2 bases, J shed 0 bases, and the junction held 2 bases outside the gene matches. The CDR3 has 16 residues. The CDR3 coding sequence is TGTGCCAGCAGCTTATCACAGGGGGCGAACACCGGGGAGCTGTTTTTT. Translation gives CASSLSQGANTGELFF. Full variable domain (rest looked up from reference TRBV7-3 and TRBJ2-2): GAGVSQTPSNKVTEKGKYVELRCDPISGHTALYWYRQSLGQGPEFLIYFQGTGAADDSGLPNDRFFAVRPEGSVSTLKIQRTERGDSAVYLCASSLSQGANTGELFFGEGSRLTVL.

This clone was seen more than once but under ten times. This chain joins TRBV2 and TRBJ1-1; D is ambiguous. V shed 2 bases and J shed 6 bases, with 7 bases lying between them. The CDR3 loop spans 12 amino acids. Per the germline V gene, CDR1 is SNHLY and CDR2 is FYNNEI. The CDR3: CASSEFESEAFF. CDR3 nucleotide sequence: TGTGCCAGCAGTGAATTTGAGTCTGAAGCTTTCTTT.

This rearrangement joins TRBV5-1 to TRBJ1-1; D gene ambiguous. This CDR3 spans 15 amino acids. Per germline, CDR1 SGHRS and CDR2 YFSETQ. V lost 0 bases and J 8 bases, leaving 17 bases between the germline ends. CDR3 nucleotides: TGCGCCAGCAGCTTGGTGGCTCCGGGTTCATCCGAAGCTTTCTTT. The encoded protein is CASSLVAPGSSEAFF.

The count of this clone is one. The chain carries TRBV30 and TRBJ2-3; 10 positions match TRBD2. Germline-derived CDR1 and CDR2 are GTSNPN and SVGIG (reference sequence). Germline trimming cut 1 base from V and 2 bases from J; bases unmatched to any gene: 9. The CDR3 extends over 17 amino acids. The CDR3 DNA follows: TGTGCCTGGAGTGGTTCGAGCGGGGGGGCCAACACAGATACGCAGTATTTT. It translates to CAWSGSSGGANTDTQYF.

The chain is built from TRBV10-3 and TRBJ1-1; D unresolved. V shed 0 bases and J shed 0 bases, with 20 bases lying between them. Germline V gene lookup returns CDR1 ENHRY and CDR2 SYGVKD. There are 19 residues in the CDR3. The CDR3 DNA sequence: TGTGCCATCAGTGAGTCTCCGGCTAATTTGCGCAGGCTGAACACTGAAGCTTTCTTT. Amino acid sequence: CAISESPANLRRLNTEAFF.

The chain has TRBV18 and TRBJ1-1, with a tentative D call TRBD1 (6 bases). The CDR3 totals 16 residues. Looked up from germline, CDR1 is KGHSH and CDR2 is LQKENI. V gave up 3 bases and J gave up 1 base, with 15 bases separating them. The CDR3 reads CASSPFVGTKNTEAFF. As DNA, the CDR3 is TGTGCCAGCTCACCGTTCGTCGGGACAAAGAACACTGAAGCTTTCTTT.

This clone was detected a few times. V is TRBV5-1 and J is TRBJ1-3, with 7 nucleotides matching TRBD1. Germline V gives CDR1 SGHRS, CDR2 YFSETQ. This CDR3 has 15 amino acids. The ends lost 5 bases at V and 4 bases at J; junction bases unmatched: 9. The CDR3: CASRDLRQGGNTIYF. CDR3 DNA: TGCGCCAGCAGAGATCTTCGACAGGGAGGAAACACCATATATTTT.

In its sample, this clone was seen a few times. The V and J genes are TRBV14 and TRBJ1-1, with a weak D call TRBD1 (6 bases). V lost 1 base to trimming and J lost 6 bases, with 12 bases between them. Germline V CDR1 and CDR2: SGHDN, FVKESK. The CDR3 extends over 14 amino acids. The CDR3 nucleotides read TGTGCCAGCAGCCAAGCCCAGGGGCCGTCTGAAGCTTTCTTT. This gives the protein CASSQAQGPSEAFF.

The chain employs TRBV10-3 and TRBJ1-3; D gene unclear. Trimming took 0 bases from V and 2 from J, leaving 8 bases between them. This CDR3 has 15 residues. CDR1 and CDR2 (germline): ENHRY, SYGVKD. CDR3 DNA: TGTGCCATCAGTGAGTCGAGCTTCCCTGGAAACACCATATATTTT. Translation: CAISESSFPGNTIYF.

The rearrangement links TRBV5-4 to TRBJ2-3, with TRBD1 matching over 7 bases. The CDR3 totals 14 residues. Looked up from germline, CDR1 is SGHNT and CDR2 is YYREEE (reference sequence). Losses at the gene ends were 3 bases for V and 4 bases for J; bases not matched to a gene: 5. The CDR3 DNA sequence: TGTGCCAGCAGCTCCGGGACAGACGCAGATACGCAGTATTTT. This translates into CASSSGTDADTQYF.

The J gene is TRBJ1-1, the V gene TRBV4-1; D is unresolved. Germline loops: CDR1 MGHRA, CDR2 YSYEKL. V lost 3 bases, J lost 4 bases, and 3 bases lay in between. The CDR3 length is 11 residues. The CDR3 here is CASSHLTEAFF. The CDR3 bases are TGCGCCAGCAGCCACCTCACTGAAGCTTTCTTT.

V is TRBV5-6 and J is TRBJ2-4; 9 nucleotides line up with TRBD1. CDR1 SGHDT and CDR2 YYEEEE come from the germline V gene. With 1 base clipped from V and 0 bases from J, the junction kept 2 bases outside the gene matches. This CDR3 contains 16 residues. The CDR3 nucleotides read TGTGCCAGCAGCTTGTACAGGGGGCTAGCCAAAAACATTCAGTACTTC. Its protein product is CASSLYRGLAKNIQYF.

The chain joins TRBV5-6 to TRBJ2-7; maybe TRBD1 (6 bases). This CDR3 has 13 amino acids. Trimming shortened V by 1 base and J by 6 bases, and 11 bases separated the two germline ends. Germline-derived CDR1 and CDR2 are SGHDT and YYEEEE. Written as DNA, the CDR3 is TGTGCCAGCAGCTTGCCAGGGGCGCTCGAGCAGTACTTC. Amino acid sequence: CASSLPGALEQYF.

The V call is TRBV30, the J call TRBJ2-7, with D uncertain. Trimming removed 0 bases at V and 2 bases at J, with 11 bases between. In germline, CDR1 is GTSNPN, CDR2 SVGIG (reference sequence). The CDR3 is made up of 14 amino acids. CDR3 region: CAWSVSALTYEQYF. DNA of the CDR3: TGTGCCTGGAGTGTATCTGCACTAACCTACGAGCAGTACTTC.